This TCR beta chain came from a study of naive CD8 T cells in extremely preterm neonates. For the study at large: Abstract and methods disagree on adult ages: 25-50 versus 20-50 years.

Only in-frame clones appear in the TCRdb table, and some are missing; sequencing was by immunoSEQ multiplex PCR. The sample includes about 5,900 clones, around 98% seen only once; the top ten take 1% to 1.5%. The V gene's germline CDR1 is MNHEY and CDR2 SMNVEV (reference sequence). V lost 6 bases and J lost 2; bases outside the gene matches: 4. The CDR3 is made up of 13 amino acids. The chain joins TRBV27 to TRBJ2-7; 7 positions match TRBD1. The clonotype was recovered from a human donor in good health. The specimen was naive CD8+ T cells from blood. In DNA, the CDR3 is TGTGCCAGCAGCCCGGGACAGCCCTACGAGCAGTACTTC. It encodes CASSPGQPYEQYF.